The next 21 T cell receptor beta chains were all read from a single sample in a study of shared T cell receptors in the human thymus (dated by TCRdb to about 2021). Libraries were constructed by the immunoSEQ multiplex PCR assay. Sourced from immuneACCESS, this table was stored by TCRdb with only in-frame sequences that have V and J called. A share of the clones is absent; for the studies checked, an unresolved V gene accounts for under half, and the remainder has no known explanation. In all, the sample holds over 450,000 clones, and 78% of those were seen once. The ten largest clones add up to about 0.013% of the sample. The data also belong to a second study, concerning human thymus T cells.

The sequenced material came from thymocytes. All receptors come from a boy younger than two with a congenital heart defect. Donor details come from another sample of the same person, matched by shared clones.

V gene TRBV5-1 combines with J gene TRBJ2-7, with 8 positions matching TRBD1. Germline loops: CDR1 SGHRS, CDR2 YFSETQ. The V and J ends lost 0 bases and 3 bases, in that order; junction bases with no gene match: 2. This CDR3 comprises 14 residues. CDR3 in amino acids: CASSLGTGGYEQYF. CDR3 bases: TGCGCCAGCAGCTTGGGAACAGGGGGCTACGAGCAGTACTTC.

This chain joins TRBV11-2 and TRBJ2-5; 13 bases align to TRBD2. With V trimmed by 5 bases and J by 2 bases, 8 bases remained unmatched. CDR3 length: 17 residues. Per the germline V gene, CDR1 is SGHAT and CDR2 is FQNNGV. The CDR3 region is CASSRGLAGVWQETQYF. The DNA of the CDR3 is TGTGCCAGCAGCCGAGGACTAGCGGGAGTATGGCAAGAGACCCAGTACTTC.

CDR3 residues: CATGGASGSGSYNEQFF. Written as DNA, the CDR3 is TGTGCCACGGGGGGGGCTAGCGGGAGCGGATCCTACAATGAGCAGTTCTTC. The V call is TRBV28, the J call TRBJ2-1; 10 positions agree with TRBD2. The CDR3 has 17 amino acids. The germline V gene encodes CDR1 MDHEN and CDR2 SYDVKM. J lost 1 base, V lost 10 bases, and 13 bases had no gene match.

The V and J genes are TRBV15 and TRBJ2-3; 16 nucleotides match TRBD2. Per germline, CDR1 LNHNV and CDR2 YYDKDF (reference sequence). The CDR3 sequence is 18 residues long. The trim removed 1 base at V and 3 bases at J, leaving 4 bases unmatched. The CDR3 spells CATSRVPGLAGGTDTQYF. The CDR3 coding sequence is TGTGCCACCAGCAGAGTCCCGGGACTAGCGGGAGGGACAGATACGCAGTATTTT.

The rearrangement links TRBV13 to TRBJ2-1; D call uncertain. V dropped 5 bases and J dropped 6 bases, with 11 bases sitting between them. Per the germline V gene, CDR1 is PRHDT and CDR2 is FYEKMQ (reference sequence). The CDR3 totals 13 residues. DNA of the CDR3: TGTGCCAGCAGCCGAGGTACCTCCAATGAGCAGTTCTTC. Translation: CASSRGTSNEQFF.

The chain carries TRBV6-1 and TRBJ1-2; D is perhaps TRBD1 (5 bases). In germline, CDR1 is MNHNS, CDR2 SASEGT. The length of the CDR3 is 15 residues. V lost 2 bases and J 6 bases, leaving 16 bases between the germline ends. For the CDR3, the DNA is TGTGCCAGCAGTGAACCGATCGACAGCGACGATGGCTACACCTTC. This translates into CASSEPIDSDDGYTF.

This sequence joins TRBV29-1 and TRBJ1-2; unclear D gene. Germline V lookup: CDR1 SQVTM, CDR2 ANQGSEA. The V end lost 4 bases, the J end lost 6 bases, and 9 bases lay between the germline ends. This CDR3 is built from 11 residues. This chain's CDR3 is CSVAPLDGYTF. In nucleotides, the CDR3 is TGCAGCGTTGCCCCCTTAGATGGCTACACCTTC.

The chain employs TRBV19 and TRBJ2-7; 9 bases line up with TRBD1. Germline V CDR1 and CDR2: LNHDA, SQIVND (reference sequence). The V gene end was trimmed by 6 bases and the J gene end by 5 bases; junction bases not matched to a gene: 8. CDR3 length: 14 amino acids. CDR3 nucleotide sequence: TGTGCCAGTAGGGAACACAGGGGGCAAGACGAGCAGTACTTC. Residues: CASREHRGQDEQYF.

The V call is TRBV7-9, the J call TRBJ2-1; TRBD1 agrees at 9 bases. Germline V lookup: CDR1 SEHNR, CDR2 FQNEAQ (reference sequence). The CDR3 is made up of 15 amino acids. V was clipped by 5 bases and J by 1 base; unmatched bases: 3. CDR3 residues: CASSPQGASYNEQFF. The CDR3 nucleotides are TGTGCCAGCAGCCCACAGGGGGCGTCCTACAATGAGCAGTTCTTC.

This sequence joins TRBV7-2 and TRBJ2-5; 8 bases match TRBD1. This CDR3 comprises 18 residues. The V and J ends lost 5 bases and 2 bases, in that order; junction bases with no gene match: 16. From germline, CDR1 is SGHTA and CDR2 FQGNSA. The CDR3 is CASSPRRLDRVVQETQYF. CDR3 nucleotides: TGTGCCAGCAGCCCCCGGAGGTTGGACAGGGTTGTGCAAGAGACCCAGTACTTC.

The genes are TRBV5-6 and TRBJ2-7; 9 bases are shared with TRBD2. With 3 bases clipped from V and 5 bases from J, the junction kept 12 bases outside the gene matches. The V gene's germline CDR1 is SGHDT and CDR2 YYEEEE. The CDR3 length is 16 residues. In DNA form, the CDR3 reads TGTGCCAGCAGCTCTGGCGGGAGGGAGGAGGTTCACGAGCAGTACTTC. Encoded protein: CASSSGGREEVHEQYF.

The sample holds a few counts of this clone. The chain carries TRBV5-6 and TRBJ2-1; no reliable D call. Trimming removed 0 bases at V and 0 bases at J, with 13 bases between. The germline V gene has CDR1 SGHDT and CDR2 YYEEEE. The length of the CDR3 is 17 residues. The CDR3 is CASSLARIVLSYNEQFF. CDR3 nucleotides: TGTGCCAGCAGCTTGGCCAGGATAGTTCTCTCCTACAATGAGCAGTTCTTC.

CDR3 sequence reads: CASSRTKGTSGVNEQFF. The CDR3 region has the DNA TGCGCCAGCAGCCGGACAAAGGGGACTAGCGGGGTTAATGAGCAGTTCTTC. This chain connects TRBV4-3 to TRBJ2-1; 13 nucleotides align to TRBD2. Trimming removed 4 bases from V and 7 bases from J; junction bases left unmatched: 10. The CDR3 consists of 17 residues. In germline, CDR1 is LGHNA, CDR2 YSLEER.

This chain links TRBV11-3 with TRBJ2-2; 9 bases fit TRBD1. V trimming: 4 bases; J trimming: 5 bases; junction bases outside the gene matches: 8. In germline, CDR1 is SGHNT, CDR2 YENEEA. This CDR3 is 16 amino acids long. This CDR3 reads CASSSSDRGRTGELFF. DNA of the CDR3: TGTGCCAGCAGCTCGTCGGACAGGGGCAGGACCGGGGAGCTGTTTTTT.

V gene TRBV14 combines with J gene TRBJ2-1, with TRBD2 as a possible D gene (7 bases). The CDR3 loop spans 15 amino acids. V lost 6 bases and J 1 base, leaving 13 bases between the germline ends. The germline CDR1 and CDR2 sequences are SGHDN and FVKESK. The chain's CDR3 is CASSGGADSYNEQFF. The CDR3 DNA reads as TGTGCCAGCAGTGGGGGGGCCGATTCCTACAATGAGCAGTTCTTC.

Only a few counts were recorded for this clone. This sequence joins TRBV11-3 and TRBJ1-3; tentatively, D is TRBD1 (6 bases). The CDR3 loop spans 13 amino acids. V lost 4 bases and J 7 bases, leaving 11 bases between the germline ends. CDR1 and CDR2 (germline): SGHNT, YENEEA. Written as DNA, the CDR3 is TGTGCCAGCAGCTCCGGGGGGGGCAACACCATATATTTT. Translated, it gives CASSSGGGNTIYF.

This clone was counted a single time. For the CDR3, the DNA is TGCGCCAGCAGCCAAGCGGTCATCCCCTACACTGAAGCTTTCTTT. It encodes CASSQAVIPYTEAFF. This rearrangement joins TRBV4-3 to TRBJ1-1; D is undetermined. V gave up 1 base and J gave up 3 bases, with 12 bases separating them. This CDR3 is built from 15 residues. Per germline, CDR1 LGHNA and CDR2 YSLEER.

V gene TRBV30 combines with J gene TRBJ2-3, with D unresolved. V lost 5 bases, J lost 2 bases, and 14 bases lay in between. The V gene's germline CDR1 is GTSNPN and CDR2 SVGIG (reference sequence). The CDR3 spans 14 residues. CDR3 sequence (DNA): TGTGCCTGGGACTTGAGGAGATACACAGATACGCAGTATTTT. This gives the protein CAWDLRRYTDTQYF.

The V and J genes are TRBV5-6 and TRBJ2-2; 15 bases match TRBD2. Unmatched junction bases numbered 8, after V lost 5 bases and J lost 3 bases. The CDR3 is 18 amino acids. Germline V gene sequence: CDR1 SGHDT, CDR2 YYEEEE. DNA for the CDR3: TGTGCCAGCAGGCCGGGACTAGCGGGAGGATGGGACACCGGGGAGCTGTTTTTT. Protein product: CASRPGLAGGWDTGELFF.

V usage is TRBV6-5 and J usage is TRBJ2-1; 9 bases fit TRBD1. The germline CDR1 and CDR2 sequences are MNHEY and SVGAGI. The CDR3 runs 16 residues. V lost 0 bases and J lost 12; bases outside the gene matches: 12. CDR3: CASSYSGDRDLDRQFF. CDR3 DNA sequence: TGTGCCAGCAGTTACTCGGGGGACAGGGATCTTGATCGGCAGTTCTTC.

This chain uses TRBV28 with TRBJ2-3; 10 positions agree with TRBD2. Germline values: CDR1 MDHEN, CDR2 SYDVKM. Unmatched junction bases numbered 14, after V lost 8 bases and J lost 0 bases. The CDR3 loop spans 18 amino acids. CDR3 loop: CASGKTSGNQTSTDTQYF. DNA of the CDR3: TGTGCCAGCGGGAAAACTAGCGGGAACCAAACTAGCACAGATACGCAGTATTTT.